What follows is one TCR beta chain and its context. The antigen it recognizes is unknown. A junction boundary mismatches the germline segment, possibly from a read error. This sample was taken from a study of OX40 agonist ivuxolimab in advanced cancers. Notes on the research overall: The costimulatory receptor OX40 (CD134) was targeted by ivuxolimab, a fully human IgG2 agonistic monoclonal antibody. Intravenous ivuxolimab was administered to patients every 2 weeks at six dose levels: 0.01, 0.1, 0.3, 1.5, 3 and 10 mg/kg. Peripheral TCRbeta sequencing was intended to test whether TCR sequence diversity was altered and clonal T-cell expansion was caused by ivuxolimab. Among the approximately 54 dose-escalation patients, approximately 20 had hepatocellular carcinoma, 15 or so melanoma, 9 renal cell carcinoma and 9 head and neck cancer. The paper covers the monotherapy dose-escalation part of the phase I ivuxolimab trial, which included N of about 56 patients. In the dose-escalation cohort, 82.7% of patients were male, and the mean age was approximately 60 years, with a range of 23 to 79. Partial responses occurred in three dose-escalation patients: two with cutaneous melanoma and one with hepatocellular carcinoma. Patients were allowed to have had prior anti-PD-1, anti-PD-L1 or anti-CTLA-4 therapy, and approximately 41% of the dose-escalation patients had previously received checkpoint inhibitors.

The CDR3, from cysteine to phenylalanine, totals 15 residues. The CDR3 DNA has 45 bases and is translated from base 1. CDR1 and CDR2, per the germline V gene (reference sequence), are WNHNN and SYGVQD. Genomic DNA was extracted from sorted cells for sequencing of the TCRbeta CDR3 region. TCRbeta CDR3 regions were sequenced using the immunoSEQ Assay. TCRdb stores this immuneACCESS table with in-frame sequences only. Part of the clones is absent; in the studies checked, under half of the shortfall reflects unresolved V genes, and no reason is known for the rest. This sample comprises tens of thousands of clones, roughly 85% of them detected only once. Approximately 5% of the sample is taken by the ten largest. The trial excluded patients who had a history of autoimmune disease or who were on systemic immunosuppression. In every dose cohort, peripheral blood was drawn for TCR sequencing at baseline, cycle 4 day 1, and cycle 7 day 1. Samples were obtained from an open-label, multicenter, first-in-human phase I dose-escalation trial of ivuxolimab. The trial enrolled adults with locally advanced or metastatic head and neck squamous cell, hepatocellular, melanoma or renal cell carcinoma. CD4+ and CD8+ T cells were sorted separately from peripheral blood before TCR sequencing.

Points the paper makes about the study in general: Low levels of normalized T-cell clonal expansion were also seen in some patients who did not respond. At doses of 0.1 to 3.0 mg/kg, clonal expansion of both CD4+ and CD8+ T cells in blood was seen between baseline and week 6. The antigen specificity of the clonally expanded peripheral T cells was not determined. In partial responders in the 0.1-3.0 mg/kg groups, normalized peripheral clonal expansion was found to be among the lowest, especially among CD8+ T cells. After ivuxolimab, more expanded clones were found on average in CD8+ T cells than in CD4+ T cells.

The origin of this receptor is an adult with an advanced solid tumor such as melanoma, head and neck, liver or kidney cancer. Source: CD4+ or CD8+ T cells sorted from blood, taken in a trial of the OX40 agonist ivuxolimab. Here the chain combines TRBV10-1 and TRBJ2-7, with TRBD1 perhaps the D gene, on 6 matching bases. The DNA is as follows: TGCGCCAGCAGCGAGTTGACAGGCAGCTCCTACGAGCAGTACTTC. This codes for CASSELTGSSYEQYF.